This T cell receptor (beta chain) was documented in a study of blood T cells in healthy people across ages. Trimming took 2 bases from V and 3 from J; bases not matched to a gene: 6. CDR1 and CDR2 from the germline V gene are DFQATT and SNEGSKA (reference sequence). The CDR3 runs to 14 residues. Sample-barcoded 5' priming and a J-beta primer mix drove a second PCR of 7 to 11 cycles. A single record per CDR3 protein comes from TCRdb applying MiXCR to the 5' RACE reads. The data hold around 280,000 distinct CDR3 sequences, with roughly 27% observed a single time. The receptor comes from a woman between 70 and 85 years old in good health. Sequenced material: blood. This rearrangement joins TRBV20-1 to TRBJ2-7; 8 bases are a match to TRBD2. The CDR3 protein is CSARPPGGIYEQYF. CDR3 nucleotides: TGCAGTGCTAGACCCCCGGGGGGGATCTACGAGCAGTACTTC.